These 27 T cell receptor beta chains share one sample of origin, sequenced in a study of blood T cells in healthy people across ages. Using a J-beta primer mix together with a sample-barcoded 5' primer, a second PCR was run for roughly 6 to 11 cycles. TCRdb fed the 5' RACE reads into MiXCR, producing one record per CDR3 protein. In the table there are 1.5 million to 2 million distinct CDR3 sequences, approximately 30% of which are singletons. Input material: blood. Receptors originate from a woman in her twenties or thirties in good health.

The chain is built from TRBV6-2 or TRBV6-3 and TRBJ1-1, with 7 bases identical to TRBD1. With V trimmed by 0 bases and J by 5 bases, 9 bases remained unmatched. This CDR3 has 16 amino acids. Germline lookup yields CDR1 MNHEY and CDR2 SVGEGT. CDR3 sequence (DNA): TGTGCCAGCAGTTACTCGTTCCTACAGGGGCGGACTGAAGCTTTCTTT. This translates into CASSYSFLQGRTEAFF.

This chain links TRBV5-5 with TRBJ1-2; D is perhaps TRBD1 (5 bases). This CDR3 is 15 amino acids long. V lost 4 bases, J lost 2 bases, and 15 bases lay in between. The germline CDR1 and CDR2 sequences are SGHKS and YYEKEE (reference sequence). The CDR3 nucleotides are TGTGCCAGCAGCGTGTCCGGGACGGTAAACTATGGCTACACCTTC. Its protein product is CASSVSGTVNYGYTF.

This clonotype was found a few times. This chain links TRBV5-1 with TRBJ2-3; TRBD2 matches 12 bases. The CDR3 spans 18 residues. With 0 bases clipped from V and 11 bases from J, the junction kept 16 bases outside the gene matches. From germline, CDR1 is SGHRS and CDR2 YFSETQ. DNA for the CDR3: TGCGCCAGCAGCTTGGAGCTAGCGGGGGGGCCTAGTCCGGGCGGGCAGTATTTT. It codes for CASSLELAGGPSPGGQYF.

This rearrangement joins TRBV20-1 to TRBJ2-2; no firm D call. Trimming shortened V by 0 bases and J by 5 bases, and 7 bases separated the two germline ends. The V gene's germline CDR1 is DFQATT and CDR2 SNEGSKA (reference sequence). This CDR3 spans 13 amino acids. The CDR3 here is CSARDESTGELFF. CDR3 sequence (DNA): TGCAGTGCTAGAGATGAGAGTACCGGGGAGCTGTTTTTT.

In this sample, this clonotype turned up a few times. The chain couples TRBV7-3 to TRBJ2-3; D is undetermined. V dropped 4 bases and J dropped 14 bases, with 22 bases sitting between them. Germline V gives CDR1 SGHTA, CDR2 FQGTGA. There are 14 residues in the CDR3. The CDR3 is CASSSSNSGSTWYF. CDR3 in DNA: TGTGCCAGCAGCTCATCAAACTCGGGTTCTACATGGTATTTT. Full variable domain (remainder filled in from reference TRBV7-3 and TRBJ2-3): GAGVSQTPSNKVTEKGKYVELRCDPISGHTALYWYRQSLGQGPEFLIYFQGTGAADDSGLPNDRFFAVRPEGSVSTLKIQRTERGDSAVYLCASSSSNSGSTWYFGPGTRLTVL.

The table lists this clonotype with a few counts. The chain links TRBV4-1 to TRBJ1-6; D call uncertain. This CDR3 is built from 14 residues. Germline V gene lookup returns CDR1 MGHRA and CDR2 YSYEKL. Trimming stripped 3 bases from V and 7 bases from J, with 10 bases between. Here the CDR3 reads CASSHGILNSPLHF. CDR3 nucleotide sequence: TGCGCCAGCAGCCATGGAATCCTGAATTCACCCCTCCACTTT.

This chain uses TRBV29-1 with TRBJ1-2; D not certain. The germline V gene has CDR1 SQVTM and CDR2 ANQGSEA. The CDR3 is 14 amino acids. V lost 1 base to trimming and J lost 6 bases, with 15 bases between them. This CDR3 is CSVEALGLTDGYTF. In DNA form, the CDR3 reads TGCAGCGTTGAAGCACTGGGGTTGACGGATGGCTACACCTTC.

The sample holds a few counts of this clonotype. CDR3 nucleotide sequence: TGTGCCAGCCGGGGGCATCGCACAGATACGCAGTATTTT. This encodes CASRGHRTDTQYF. This chain uses TRBV6-6 with TRBJ2-3, with D perhaps being TRBD1 or TRBD2 (6 bases each). Per the germline V gene, CDR1 is MNHNY and CDR2 is SVGAGI (reference sequence). Between the trimmed V and J ends, which lost 8 bases and 1 base, there was a span of 10 bases. There are 13 residues in the CDR3.

This rearrangement joins TRBV14 to TRBJ2-5; no definite D call. V lost 5 bases to trimming and J lost 11 bases, with 21 bases between them. The CDR3 extends over 14 amino acids. Germline assignment: CDR1 SGHDN and CDR2 FVKESK. This CDR3 is CASSSRRINNEQYF. CDR3 coding DNA: TGTGCCAGCAGCTCCCGACGCATAAACAATGAGCAGTACTTC.

The rearrangement uses TRBV18 and TRBJ1-4, with D possibly being TRBD1 (5 bases). CDR1 and CDR2 (germline): KGHSH, LQKENI. CDR3 length equals 13 residues. The ends were cut back, 3 bases at V and 8 bases at J, with 10 bases in the middle. As DNA, the CDR3 is TGTGCCAGCTCACCCCTAGAGGGGGAAAAACTGTTTTTT. This gives the protein CASSPLEGEKLFF.

This clonotype was counted at least ten times. The chain carries TRBV25-1 and TRBJ2-1; either TRBD1 or TRBD2 may supply D (5 bases each). V shed 3 bases and J shed 3 bases, with 12 bases lying between them. CDR3 length: 15 residues. Germline V gene sequence: CDR1 MGHDK, CDR2 SYGVNS. The CDR3 sequence is CASSELGTLYNEQFF. CDR3 coding DNA: TGTGCCAGCAGTGAGCTGGGGACGCTCTACAATGAGCAGTTCTTC.

The chain has TRBV12-3 or TRBV12-4 and TRBJ2-2, with TRBD2 identical over 8 bases. Losses at the gene ends were 1 base for V and 4 bases for J; bases not matched to a gene: 11. This CDR3 has 18 residues. The DNA of the CDR3 is TGTGCCAGCAGTTTAGATCGGGGGGGCGGGGGGACCACCGGGGAGCTGTTTTTT. This codes for CASSLDRGGGGTTGELFF.

This clonotype appeared many times. The J gene is TRBJ2-4, the V gene TRBV9; the D is unclear. V was clipped by 0 bases and J by 7 bases, with 8 bases between them. The CDR3 contains 13 residues. Looked up from germline, CDR1 is SGDLS and CDR2 is YYNGEE. This CDR3 is CASSVGMGNIQYF. The DNA of the CDR3 is TGTGCCAGCAGCGTAGGTATGGGGAACATTCAGTACTTC. Full variable domain (missing parts from reference TRBV9 and TRBJ2-4): DSGVTQTPKHLITATGQRVTLRCSPRSGDLSVYWYQQSLDQGLQFLIQYYNGEERAKGNILERFSAQQFPDLHSELNLSSLELGDSALYFCASSVGMGNIQYFGAGTRLSVL.

V gene TRBV20-1 combines with J gene TRBJ1-4; 7 bases agree with TRBD1. Germline V gives CDR1 DFQATT, CDR2 SNEGSKA (reference sequence). V lost 3 bases, J lost 7 bases, and 11 bases stayed unmatched. The CDR3 totals 15 residues. The CDR3 DNA is TGCAGTGCTAGTGCCTCCGGTCAGGGGGGTGAAAAACTGTTTTTT. This codes for CSASASGQGGEKLFF.

This clonotype has more than one count but fewer than ten. This chain connects TRBV6-2 or TRBV6-3 to TRBJ2-1, with no clear D. The germline V gene encodes CDR1 MNHEY and CDR2 SVGEGT. Trimming left V 2 bases short and J 6 bases short, with 17 bases between. CDR3 size: 16 residues. The CDR3 region is CASSYTFVGSANEQFF. The CDR3 bases are TGTGCCAGCAGTTACACCTTTGTTGGGTCCGCCAATGAGCAGTTCTTC.

For the CDR3, the DNA is TGCAGTGCTAGAAGGGGAAGGGACTTCCCCTACGAGCAGTACTTC. It specifies CSARRGRDFPYEQYF. This chain connects TRBV20-1 to TRBJ2-5; tentatively, D is TRBD2 (6 bases). The end of the DNA is better explained by TRBJ2-7, so the J call may be wrong. From germline, CDR1 is DFQATT and CDR2 SNEGSKA (reference sequence). The CDR3 is made up of 15 amino acids.

The CDR3 DNA sequence: TGTGCCACAGGGGGGGGCGCGGGCTATGGCTACACCTTC. It specifies CATGGGAGYGYTF. This chain connects TRBV12-3 or TRBV12-4 to TRBJ1-2; 7 bases match TRBD1. There are 13 residues in the CDR3. J gave up 4 bases and V 10 bases, and 9 bases lay outside the gene matches.

This clonotype was counted at least ten times. The chain joins TRBV20-1 to TRBJ2-1; TRBD2 is a possible D gene (5 bases). Germline V lookup: CDR1 DFQATT, CDR2 SNEGSKA (reference sequence). V was shortened by 6 bases and J by 4 bases, with 16 bases between the two germline ends. The length of the CDR3 is 14 residues. As DNA, the CDR3 is TGCAGTGCCCTACCCCCGGGATTTTACAATGAGCAGTTCTTC. This encodes CSALPPGFYNEQFF.

The table lists this clonotype with a few counts. The chain couples TRBV20-1 to TRBJ2-3; the D gene is possibly TRBD2 (6 bases). Trimming took off 5 bases at V and 0 bases at J, with 15 bases between the two ends. This CDR3 has 15 residues. The germline CDR1 and CDR2 sequences are DFQATT and SNEGSKA (reference sequence). The CDR3 DNA reads as TGCAGTGCTGTTAGAGGTGGGACTAGCACAGATACGCAGTATTTT. Translation gives CSAVRGGTSTDTQYF.

The rearrangement uses TRBV3-1 and TRBJ1-1; no definite D call. The V gene's germline CDR1 is LGHDT and CDR2 YNNKEL (reference sequence). V was trimmed by 3 bases and J by 10 bases, leaving 15 bases between them. CDR3 length: 13 amino acids. CDR3 region: CASSHGQRSPAFF. The CDR3 nucleotides are TGTGCCAGCAGCCATGGTCAGCGGTCTCCAGCTTTCTTT. The full variable domain, in which reference TRBV3-1 and TRBJ1-1 provide the parts outside the CDR3, is DTAVSQTPKYLVTQMGNDKSIKCEQNLGHDTMYWYKQDSKKFLKIMFSYNNKELIINETVPNRFSPKSPDKAHLNLHINSLELGDSAVYFCASSHGQRSPAFFGQGTRLTVV.

This clonotype was observed a few times. The J gene is TRBJ2-4, the V gene TRBV5-1; 9 nucleotides align to TRBD1. CDR1 is SGHRS, CDR2 YFSETQ, per germline. J gave up 10 bases and V 1 base, and 9 bases lay outside the gene matches. The CDR3 has 15 residues. As DNA, the CDR3 is TGCGCCAGCAGCTTGACGGGGGACAGGGAAGGAATTCAGTACTTC. Translating it yields CASSLTGDREGIQYF.

V usage is TRBV2 and J usage is TRBJ2-3, with 9 bases matching TRBD1. The CDR3 is made up of 14 amino acids. V shed 0 bases, J shed 5 bases, and the junction held 0 bases outside the gene matches. Germline lookup yields CDR1 SNHLY and CDR2 FYNNEI. The CDR3 nucleotides read TGTGCCAGCAGTGAAGCGGACAGGGGAGATACGCAGTATTTT. It yields the protein CASSEADRGDTQYF.

This clonotype came up a few times. This sequence joins TRBV28 and TRBJ2-7, with D perhaps being TRBD1 or TRBD2 (5 bases each). V was cut by 4 bases and J by 1 base, with 11 bases left in between. Germline values: CDR1 MDHEN, CDR2 SYDVKM. This CDR3 comprises 14 residues. In nucleotides, the CDR3 is TGTGCCAGCAGTTCCCCGTGGGGGTCCTACGAGCAGTACTTC. Amino acids: CASSSPWGSYEQYF.

The rearrangement uses TRBV6-2 or TRBV6-3 and TRBJ2-6; no reliable D call. Germline-derived CDR1 and CDR2 are MNHEY and SVGEGT. V shed 4 bases and J shed 4 bases, with 14 bases lying between them. The CDR3 loop spans 16 amino acids. The CDR3 protein is CASSSSWGAGANVLTF. The CDR3 DNA sequence: TGTGCCAGCAGTTCCTCCTGGGGTGCCGGGGCCAACGTCCTGACTTTC.

The rearrangement uses TRBV29-1 and TRBJ2-5, with TRBD2 identical over 13 bases. Trimming cost V 1 base and J 3 bases; bases outside gene matches: 2. The germline V gene has CDR1 SQVTM and CDR2 ANQGSEA. This CDR3 contains 15 residues. The CDR3 here is CSVEGGTSGEETQYF. DNA of the CDR3: TGCAGCGTTGAAGGCGGGACTAGCGGGGAAGAGACCCAGTACTTC.

This chain connects TRBV29-1 to TRBJ2-3, with a possible D match to TRBD1 (5 bases). CDR3 length: 15 residues. The germline CDR1 and CDR2 sequences are SQVTM and ANQGSEA. V lost 4 bases to trimming and J lost 3 bases, with 17 bases between them. This CDR3 is CSVVTLSGMTDTQYF. The CDR3 bases are TGCAGCGTTGTCACTTTATCAGGGATGACAGATACGCAGTATTTT.

The chain couples TRBV25-1 to TRBJ1-2; D unclear. The CDR3 is made up of 13 amino acids. The germline gives CDR1 MGHDK, CDR2 SYGVNS. V was shortened by 6 bases and J by 2 bases, with 10 bases between the two germline ends. CDR3 bases: TGTGCCAGCAGGGACGGGCCGAACTATGGCTACACCTTC. Encoded protein: CASRDGPNYGYTF.